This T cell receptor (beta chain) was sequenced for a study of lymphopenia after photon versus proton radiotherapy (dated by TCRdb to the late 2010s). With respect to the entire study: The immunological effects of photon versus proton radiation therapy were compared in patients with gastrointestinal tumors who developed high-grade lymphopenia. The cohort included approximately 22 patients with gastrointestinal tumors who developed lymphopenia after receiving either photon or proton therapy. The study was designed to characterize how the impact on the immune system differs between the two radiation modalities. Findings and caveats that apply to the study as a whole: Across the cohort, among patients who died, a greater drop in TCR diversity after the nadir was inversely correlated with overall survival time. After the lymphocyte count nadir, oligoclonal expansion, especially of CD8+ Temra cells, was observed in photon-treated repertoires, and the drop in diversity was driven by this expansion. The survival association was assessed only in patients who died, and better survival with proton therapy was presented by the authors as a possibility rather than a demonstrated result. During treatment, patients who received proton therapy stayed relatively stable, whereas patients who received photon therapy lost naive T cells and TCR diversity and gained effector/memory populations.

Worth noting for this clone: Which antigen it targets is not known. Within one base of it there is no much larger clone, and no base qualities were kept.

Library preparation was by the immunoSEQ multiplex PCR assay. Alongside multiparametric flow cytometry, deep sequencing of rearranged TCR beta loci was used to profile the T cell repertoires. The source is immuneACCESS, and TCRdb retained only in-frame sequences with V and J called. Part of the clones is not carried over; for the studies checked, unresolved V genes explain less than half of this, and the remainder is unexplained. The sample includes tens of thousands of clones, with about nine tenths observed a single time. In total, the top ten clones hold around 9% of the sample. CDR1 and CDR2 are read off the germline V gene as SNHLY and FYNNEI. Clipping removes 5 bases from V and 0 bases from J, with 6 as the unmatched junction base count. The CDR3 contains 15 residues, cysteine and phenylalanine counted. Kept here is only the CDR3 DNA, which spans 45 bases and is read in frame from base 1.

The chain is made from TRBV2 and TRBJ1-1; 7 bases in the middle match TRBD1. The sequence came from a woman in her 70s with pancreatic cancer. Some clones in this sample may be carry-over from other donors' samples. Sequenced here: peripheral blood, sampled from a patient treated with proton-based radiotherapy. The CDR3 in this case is CASSLEGAMNTEAFF. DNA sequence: TGTGCCAGCAGTTTGGAGGGGGCAATGAACACTGAAGCTTTCTTT.